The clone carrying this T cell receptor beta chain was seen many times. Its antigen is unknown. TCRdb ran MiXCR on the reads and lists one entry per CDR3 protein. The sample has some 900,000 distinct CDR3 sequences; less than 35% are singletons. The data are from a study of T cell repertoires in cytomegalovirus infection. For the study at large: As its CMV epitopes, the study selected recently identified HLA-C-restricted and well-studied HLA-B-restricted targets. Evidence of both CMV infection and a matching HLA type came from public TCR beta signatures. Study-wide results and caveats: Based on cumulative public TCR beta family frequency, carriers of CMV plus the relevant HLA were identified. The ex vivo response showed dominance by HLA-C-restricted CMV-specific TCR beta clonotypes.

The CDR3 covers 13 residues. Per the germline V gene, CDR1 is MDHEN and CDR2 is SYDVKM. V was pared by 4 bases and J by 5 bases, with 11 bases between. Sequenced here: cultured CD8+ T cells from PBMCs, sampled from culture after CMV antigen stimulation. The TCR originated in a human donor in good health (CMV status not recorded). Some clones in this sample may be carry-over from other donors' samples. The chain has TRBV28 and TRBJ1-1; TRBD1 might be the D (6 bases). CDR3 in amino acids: CASSSSGETEAFF. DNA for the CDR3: TGTGCCAGCAGTTCGTCAGGGGAAACTGAAGCTTTCTTT.